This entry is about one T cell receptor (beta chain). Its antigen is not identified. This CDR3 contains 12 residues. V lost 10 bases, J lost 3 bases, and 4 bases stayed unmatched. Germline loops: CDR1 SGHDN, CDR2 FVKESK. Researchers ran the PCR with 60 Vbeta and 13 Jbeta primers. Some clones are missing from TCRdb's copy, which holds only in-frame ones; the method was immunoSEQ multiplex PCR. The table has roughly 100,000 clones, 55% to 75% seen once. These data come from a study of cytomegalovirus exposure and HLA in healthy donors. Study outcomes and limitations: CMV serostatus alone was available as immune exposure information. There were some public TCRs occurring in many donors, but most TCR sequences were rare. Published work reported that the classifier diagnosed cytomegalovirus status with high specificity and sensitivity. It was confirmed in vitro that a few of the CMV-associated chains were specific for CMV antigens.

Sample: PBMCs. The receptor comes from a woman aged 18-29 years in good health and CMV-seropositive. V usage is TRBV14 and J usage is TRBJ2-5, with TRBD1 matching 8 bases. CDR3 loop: CANYRGKETQYF. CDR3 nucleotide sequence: TGTGCCAACTACAGGGGGAAAGAGACCCAGTACTTC. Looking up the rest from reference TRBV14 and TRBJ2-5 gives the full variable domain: EAGVTQFPSHSVIEKGQTVTLRCDPISGHDNLYWYRRVMGKEIKFLLHFVKESKQDESGMPNNRFLAERTGGTYSTLKVQPAELEDSGVYFCANYRGKETQYFGPGTRLLVL.